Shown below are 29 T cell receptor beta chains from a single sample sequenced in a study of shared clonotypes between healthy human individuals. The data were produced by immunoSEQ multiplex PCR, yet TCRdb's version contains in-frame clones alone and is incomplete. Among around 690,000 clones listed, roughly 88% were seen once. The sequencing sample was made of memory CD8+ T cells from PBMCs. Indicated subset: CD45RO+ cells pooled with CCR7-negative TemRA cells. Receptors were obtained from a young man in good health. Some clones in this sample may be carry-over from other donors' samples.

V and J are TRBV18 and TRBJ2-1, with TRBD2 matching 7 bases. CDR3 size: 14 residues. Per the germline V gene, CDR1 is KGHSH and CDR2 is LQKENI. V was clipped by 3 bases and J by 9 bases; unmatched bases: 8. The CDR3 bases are TGTGCCAGCTCACCCCCCTTTATAGCGGGTGAGCAGTTCTTC. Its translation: CASSPPFIAGEQFF.

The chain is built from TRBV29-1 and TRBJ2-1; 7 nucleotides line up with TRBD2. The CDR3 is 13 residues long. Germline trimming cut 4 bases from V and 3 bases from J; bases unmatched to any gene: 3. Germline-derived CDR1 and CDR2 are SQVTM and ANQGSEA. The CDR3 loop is CSVVGLDYNEQFF. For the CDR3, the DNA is TGCAGCGTTGTAGGACTAGACTACAATGAGCAGTTCTTC.

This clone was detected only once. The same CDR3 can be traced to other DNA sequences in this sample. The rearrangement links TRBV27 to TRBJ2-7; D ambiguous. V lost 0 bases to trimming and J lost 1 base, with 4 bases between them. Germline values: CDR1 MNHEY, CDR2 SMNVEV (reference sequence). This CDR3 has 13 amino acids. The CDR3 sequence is CASSLSHSYEQYF. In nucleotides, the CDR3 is TGTGCCAGCAGTTTATCCCATTCCTACGAGCAGTACTTC.

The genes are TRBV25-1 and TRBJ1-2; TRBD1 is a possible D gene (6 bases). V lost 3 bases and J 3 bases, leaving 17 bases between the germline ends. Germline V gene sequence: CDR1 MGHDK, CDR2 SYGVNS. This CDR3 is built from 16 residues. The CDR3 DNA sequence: TGTGCCAGCAGTGACACAGGGATCGGGTGGGACTATGGCTACACCTTC. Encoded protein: CASSDTGIGWDYGYTF.

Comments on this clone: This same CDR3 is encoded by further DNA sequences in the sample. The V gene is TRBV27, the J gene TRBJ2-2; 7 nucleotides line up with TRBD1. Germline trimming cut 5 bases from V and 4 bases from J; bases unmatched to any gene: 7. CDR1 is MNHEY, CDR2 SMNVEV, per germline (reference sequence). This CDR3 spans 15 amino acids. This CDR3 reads CASSLTGAGTGELFF. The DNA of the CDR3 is TGTGCCAGCAGTCTTACAGGGGCGGGCACCGGGGAGCTGTTTTTT.

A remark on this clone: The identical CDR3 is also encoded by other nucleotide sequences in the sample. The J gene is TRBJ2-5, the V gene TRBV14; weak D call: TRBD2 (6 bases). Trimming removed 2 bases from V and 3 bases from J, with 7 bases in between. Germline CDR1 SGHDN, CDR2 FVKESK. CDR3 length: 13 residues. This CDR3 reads CASSQWGEETQYF. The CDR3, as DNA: TGTGCCAGCAGCCAATGGGGGGAAGAGACCCAGTACTTC.

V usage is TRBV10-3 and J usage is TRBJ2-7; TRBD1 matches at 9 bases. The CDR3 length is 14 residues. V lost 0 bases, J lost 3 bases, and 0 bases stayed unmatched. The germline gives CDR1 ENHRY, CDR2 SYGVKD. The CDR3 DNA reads TGTGCCATCAGTGAGTCGGGACAGGGCTACGAGCAGTACTTC. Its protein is CAISESGQGYEQYF.

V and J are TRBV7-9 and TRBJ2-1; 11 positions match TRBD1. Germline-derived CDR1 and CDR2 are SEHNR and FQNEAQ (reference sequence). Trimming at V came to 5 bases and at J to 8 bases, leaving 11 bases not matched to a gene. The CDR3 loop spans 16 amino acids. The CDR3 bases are TGTGCCAGCAGCCCCCGGGACAGGGGGTTAGAGGATGAGCAGTTCTTC. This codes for CASSPRDRGLEDEQFF. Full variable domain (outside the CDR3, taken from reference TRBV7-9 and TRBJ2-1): DTGVSQNPRHKITKRGQNVTFRCDPISEHNRLYWYRQTLGQGPEFLTYFQNEAQLEKSRLLSDRFSAERPKGSFSTLEIQRTEQGDSAMYLCASSPRDRGLEDEQFFGPGTRLTVL.

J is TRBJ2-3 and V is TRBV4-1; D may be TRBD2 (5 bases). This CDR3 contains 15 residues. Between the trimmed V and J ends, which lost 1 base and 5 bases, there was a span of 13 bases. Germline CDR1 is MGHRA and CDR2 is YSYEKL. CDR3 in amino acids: CASSQASFLGDTQYF. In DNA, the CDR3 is TGCGCCAGCAGCCAAGCTAGCTTCCTGGGAGATACGCAGTATTTT.

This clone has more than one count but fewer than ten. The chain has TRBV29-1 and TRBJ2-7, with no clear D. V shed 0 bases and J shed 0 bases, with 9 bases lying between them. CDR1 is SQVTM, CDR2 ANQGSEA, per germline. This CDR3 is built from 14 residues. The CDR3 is CSVEDDGNSYEQYF. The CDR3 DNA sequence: TGCAGCGTTGAAGATGACGGCAACTCCTACGAGCAGTACTTC.

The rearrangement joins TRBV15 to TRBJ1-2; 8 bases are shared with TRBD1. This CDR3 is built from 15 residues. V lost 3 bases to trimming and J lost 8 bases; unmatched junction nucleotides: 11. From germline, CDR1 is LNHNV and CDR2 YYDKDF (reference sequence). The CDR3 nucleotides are TGTGCCACCAGCAGTGACAGGGGCCTCACCCGGGGCTACACCTTC. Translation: CATSSDRGLTRGYTF.

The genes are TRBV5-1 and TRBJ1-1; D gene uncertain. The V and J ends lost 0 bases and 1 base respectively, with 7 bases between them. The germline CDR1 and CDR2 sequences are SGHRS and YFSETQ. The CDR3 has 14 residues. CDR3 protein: CASSLEPGNTEAFF. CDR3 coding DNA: TGCGCCAGCAGCTTGGAGCCGGGGAACACTGAAGCTTTCTTT.

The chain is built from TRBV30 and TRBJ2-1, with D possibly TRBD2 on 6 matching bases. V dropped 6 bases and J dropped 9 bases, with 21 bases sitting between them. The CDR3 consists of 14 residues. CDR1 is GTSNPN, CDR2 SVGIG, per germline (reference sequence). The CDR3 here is CACLDPGVVSEQFF. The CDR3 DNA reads TGTGCCTGCCTGGATCCGGGAGTAGTGTCTGAGCAGTTCTTC. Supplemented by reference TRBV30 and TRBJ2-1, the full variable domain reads SQTIHQWPATLVQPVGSPLSLECTVEGTSNPNLYWYRQAAGRGLQLLFYSVGIGQISSEVPQNLSASRPQDRQFILSSKKLLLSDSGFYLCACLDPGVVSEQFFGPGTRLTVL.

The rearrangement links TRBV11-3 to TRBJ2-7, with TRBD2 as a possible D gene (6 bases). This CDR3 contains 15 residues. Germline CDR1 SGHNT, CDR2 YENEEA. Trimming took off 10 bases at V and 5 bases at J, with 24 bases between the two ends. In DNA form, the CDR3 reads TGTGCCACCGTAACCCCTAGGGAGGTTTACGACGAGCAGTACTTC. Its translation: CATVTPREVYDEQYF.

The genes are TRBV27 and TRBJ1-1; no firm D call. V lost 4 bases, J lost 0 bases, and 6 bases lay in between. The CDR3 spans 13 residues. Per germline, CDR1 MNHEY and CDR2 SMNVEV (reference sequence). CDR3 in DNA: TGTGCCAGCAGTTCCTCGATGAACACTGAAGCTTTCTTT. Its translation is CASSSSMNTEAFF.

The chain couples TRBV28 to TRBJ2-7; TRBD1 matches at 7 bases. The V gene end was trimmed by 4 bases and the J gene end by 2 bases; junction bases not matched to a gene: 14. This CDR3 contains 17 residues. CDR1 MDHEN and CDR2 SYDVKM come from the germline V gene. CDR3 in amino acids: CASSSIHLTGKAYEQYF. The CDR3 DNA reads TGTGCCAGCAGTTCCATTCACTTGACAGGGAAGGCCTACGAGCAGTACTTC.

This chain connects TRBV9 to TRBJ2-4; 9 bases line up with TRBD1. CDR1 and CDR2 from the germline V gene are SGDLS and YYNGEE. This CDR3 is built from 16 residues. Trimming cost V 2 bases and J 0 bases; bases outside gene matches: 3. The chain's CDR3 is CASSVGTGLAKNIQYF. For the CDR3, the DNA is TGTGCCAGCAGCGTTGGGACAGGGCTAGCCAAAAACATTCAGTACTTC.

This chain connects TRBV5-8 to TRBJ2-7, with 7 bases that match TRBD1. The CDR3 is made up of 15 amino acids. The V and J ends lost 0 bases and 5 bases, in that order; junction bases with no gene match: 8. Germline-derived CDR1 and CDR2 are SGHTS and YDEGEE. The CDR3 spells CASSLGGQEYHEQYF. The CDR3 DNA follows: TGTGCCAGCAGCTTGGGAGGACAGGAGTACCACGAGCAGTACTTC.

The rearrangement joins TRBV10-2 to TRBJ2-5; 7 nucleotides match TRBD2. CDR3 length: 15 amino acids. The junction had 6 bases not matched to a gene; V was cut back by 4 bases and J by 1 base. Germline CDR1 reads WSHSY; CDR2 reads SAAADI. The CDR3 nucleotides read TGCGCCAGCAGTGGCCTCGGGAGGATCCAAGAGACCCAGTACTTC. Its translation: CASSGLGRIQETQYF.

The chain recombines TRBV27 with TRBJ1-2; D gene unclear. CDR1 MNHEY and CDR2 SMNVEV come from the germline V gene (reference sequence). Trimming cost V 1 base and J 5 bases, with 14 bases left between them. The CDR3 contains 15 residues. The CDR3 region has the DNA TGTGCCAGCAGTTTATTTTACGGTAACACTTATGGCTACACCTTC. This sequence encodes CASSLFYGNTYGYTF.

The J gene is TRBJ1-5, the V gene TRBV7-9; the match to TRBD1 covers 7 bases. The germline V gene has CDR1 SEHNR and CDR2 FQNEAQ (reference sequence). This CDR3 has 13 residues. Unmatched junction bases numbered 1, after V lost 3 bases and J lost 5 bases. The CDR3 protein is CASSFRGDQPQHF. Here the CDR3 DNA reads TGTGCCAGCAGCTTCAGGGGGGATCAGCCCCAGCATTTT.

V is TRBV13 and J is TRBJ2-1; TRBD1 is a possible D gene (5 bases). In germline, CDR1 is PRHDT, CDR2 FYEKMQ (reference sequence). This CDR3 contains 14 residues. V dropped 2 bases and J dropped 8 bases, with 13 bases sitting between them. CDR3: CASSLPQGEDEQFF. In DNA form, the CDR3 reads TGTGCCAGCAGCTTACCGCAGGGTGAGGATGAGCAGTTCTTC.

The CDR3 loop reads CASSRTPPSLTQYF. The CDR3 coding sequence is TGTGCCAGCTCCAGGACCCCTCCCAGCCTGACCCAGTACTTC. The V gene is TRBV27, the J gene TRBJ2-5; D not resolved. V lost 8 bases, J lost 7 bases, and 20 bases lay in between. Per the germline V gene, CDR1 is MNHEY and CDR2 is SMNVEV (reference sequence). The CDR3 has 14 amino acids.

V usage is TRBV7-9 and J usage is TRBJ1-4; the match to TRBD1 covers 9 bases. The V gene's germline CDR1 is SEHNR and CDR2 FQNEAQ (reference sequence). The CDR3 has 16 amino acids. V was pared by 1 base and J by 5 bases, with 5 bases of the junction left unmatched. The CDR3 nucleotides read TGTGCCAGCAGCTTAGGGGGGACAGGGAAGAATGAAAAACTGTTTTTT. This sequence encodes CASSLGGTGKNEKLFF.

CDR3 coding DNA: TGTGCCAGCAGCTCTACTCGGGGACTAGGCACCGGGGAGCTGTTTTTT. The encoded protein is CASSSTRGLGTGELFF. V gene TRBV7-9 combines with J gene TRBJ2-2; 8 bases align to TRBD2. The V and J ends lost 4 bases and 4 bases, in that order; junction bases with no gene match: 8. The germline CDR1 and CDR2 sequences are SEHNR and FQNEAQ (reference sequence). CDR3 length: 16 residues.

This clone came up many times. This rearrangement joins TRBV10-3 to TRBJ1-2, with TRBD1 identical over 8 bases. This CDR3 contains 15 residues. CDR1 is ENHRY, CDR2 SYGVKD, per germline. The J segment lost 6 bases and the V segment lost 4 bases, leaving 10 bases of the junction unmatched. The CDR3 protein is CAISAPGSTGDGYTF. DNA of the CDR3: TGTGCCATCAGTGCGCCAGGGTCGACAGGGGATGGCTACACCTTC.

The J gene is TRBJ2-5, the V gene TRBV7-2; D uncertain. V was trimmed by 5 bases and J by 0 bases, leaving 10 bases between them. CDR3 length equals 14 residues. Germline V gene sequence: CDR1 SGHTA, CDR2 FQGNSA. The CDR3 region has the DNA TGTGCCAGCAGCGCCGGTTGGTACCAAGAGACCCAGTACTTC. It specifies CASSAGWYQETQYF.

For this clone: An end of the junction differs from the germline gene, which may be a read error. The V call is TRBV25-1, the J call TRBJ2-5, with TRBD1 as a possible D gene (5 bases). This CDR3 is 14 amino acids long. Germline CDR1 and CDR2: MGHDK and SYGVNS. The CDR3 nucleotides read TGTGCCTGCAGTGATCAGGGCACCCAAGAGACCCAGTACTTC. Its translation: CACSDQGTQETQYF.

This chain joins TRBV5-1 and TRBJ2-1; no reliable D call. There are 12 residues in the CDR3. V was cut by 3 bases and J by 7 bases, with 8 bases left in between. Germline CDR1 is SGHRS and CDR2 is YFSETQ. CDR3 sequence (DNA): TGCGCCAGCAGCTGGGATAGTAATGAGCAGTTCTTC. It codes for CASSWDSNEQFF.